This T cell receptor beta chain emerged from a study of response to subunit inactivated influenza vaccine. This clonotype was observed a few times. Its cognate antigen is unknown. TCRdb itself ran the RT-PCR reads through MiXCR, one entry per CDR3 protein. The sample shows about 780,000 distinct CDR3 sequences, roughly 20% of them seen only once. General study results and limits: Each seasonal flu vaccination may recruit only limited new T cells, authors suggested.

Sample: PBMCs from blood, taken more than 4 days after vaccination. The receptor was isolated from a man aged 45 to 65 who received an inactivated influenza vaccine.

CDR3 sequence reads: CATSVGTANESPLHF. CDR3 bases: TGTGCCACCAGCGTCGGGACCGCTAATGAATCACCCCTCCACTTT. The rearrangement joins TRBV15 to TRBJ1-6, with TRBD1 as a possible D gene (5 bases). The CDR3 length is 15 residues. Germline CDR1 is LNHNV and CDR2 is YYDKDF (reference sequence). The ends were cut back, 5 bases at V and 10 bases at J, with 18 bases in the middle.